The source of this T cell receptor beta chain is a study of CD8 T cell repertoires and HIV-1 epitope variants. Study summary: Epitopes were three Gag families plus Nef HW9 and YT9. An uncultured baseline aliquot held 1M T cells.

CDR1 is MDHEN, CDR2 SYDVKM, per germline. Trimming cost V 1 base and J 4 bases, with 10 bases left between them. The length of the CDR3 is 15 residues. A remark on this clone: Its target is not known.

On the immunoSEQ platform, TCR beta CDR3s were sequenced at survey depth. Repertoires were generated with immunoSEQ multiplex PCR, while TCRdb's copy carries only in-frame clones and drops some. The data contain over 5,000 clones, about two thirds of them singletons. The gene calls are TRBV28 and TRBJ2-2; no clear D gene. The sample comprised cultured CD8+ T cells derived from PBMCs. This TCR was recovered from a male donor with HIV. The CDR3 region is CASSLFDQRTGELFF. The CDR3 bases are TGTGCCAGCAGTTTATTCGACCAACGCACCGGGGAGCTGTTTTTT.